The T cell receptor (beta chain) under discussion was sequenced for a study of CXCR3-negative and CXCR3-positive naive CD8 T cells. The authors prepared UMI-labeled TRB cDNA libraries by 5' RACE. TCRdb re-called the 5' RACE reads; every CDR3 protein appears as one record, without DNA. This sample's table has approximately 58,000 distinct CDR3 sequences. This TCR was sampled from a human donor in good health. Some clones in this sample may be carry-over from other donors' samples. The material sequenced was naive CXCR3- CD8+ T cells from blood. This sample's subset: CD45RO-CCR7+CD27+CD95- naive CD8+ T cells lacking CXCR3 (TNR3-).

The CDR3 loop is CATSGTGGTGKWETQYF. V is TRBV15 and J is TRBJ2-5; with no DNA, the TCRdb D assignment of TRBD1 cannot be verified. The CDR3 totals 17 residues. Germline V gives CDR1 LNHNV, CDR2 YYDKDF (reference sequence).